Presented here are 30 T cell receptor beta chains from one specimen sequenced in a study of blood T cell repertoires in COVID-19. Profiling relied on immunoSEQ multiplex PCR, and the TCRdb table lists in-frame clones only, not all of them. Of 90,000 to 130,000 clones listed, roughly 86% are singletons. Sample: peripheral blood. All receptors come from a man aged 35 to 55 with acute or convalescent COVID-19.

The J gene is TRBJ2-5, the V gene TRBV7-6, with D uncertain. With 1 base removed from V and 1 base from J, the gap between germline ends came to 7 bases. The CDR3 is 14 residues long. Per germline, CDR1 SGHVS and CDR2 FNYEAQ. The CDR3 DNA reads TGTGCCAGCAGCTTAGGGTCAGTCCAAGAGACCCAGTACTTC. This encodes CASSLGSVQETQYF.

J is TRBJ1-1 and V is TRBV19, with D possibly matching TRBD1 (6 bases). The CDR3 loop spans 15 amino acids. The V and J ends lost 5 bases and 1 base respectively, with 14 bases between them. CDR1 and CDR2 from the germline V gene are LNHDA and SQIVND (reference sequence). The CDR3 sequence: CASSGRARGNTEAFF. CDR3 nucleotides: TGTGCCAGTAGTGGAAGGGCCAGGGGGAACACTGAAGCTTTCTTT.

This chain uses TRBV6-2 or TRBV6-3 with TRBJ2-2, with no clear D. Germline CDR1 reads MNHEY; CDR2 reads SVGEGT. CDR3 length: 15 amino acids. V lost 2 bases and J 5 bases, leaving 12 bases between the germline ends. The chain's CDR3 is CASSYLGGRTGELFF. The CDR3, as DNA: TGTGCCAGCAGTTACCTCGGCGGCCGTACCGGGGAGCTGTTTTTT.

This chain links TRBV3-1 (or the pseudogene TRBV3-2) with TRBJ2-3; D is undetermined. V was pared by 0 bases and J by 2 bases, with 3 bases between. Germline assignment: CDR1 LGHDT and CDR2 YNNKEL (reference sequence). This CDR3 has 13 residues. CDR3 region: CASSQDNTDTQYF. Written as DNA, the CDR3 is TGTGCCAGCAGCCAAGATAACACAGATACGCAGTATTTT.

The V and J genes are TRBV3-1 (or the pseudogene TRBV3-2) and TRBJ2-2; TRBD2 aligns across 9 bases. With V trimmed by 1 base and J by 7 bases, 7 bases remained unmatched. From germline, CDR1 is LGHDT and CDR2 YNNKEL (reference sequence). The CDR3 covers 16 residues. CDR3 bases: TGTGCCAGCAGCCAAGGTGATAGCGGGAGAATCGGGGAGCTGTTTTTT. This translates into CASSQGDSGRIGELFF.

This chain uses TRBV7-2 with TRBJ1-6; 10 nucleotides agree with TRBD1. The CDR3 sequence is 15 residues long. The ends lost 4 bases at V and 5 bases at J; junction bases unmatched: 2. Germline CDR1 SGHTA, CDR2 FQGNSA. CDR3 protein: CASSSGTGDNSPLHF. The DNA for the CDR3 is TGTGCCAGCAGCTCCGGGACAGGGGATAATTCACCCCTCCACTTT. Using reference TRBV7-2 and TRBJ1-6 for the parts outside the CDR3, the full variable domain is GAGVSQSPSNKVTEKGKDVELRCDPISGHTALYWYRQSLGQGLEFLIYFQGNSAPDKSGLPSDRFSAERTGGSVSTLTIQRTQQEDSAVYLCASSSGTGDNSPLHFGNGTRLTVT.

The rearrangement joins TRBV3-1 (or the pseudogene TRBV3-2) to TRBJ1-1; D call uncertain. V dropped 0 bases and J dropped 11 bases, with 10 bases sitting between them. Per the germline V gene, CDR1 is LGHDT and CDR2 is YNNKEL (reference sequence). The length of the CDR3 is 12 residues. CDR3 DNA sequence: TGTGCCAGCAGCCAAGATGGATCCGGGGCTTTCTTT. Its protein product is CASSQDGSGAFF.

The J gene is TRBJ2-1, the V gene TRBV20-1; the D gene is possibly TRBD1 (5 bases). This CDR3 has 11 residues. V lost 7 bases to trimming and J lost 11 bases, with 15 bases between them. Germline values: CDR1 DFQATT, CDR2 SNEGSKA (reference sequence). As DNA, the CDR3 is TGCAGTGTTTTTCAGGGCACCCAGCAGTTCTTC. Residues: CSVFQGTQQFF.

The V gene is TRBV7-6, the J gene TRBJ2-3; possible D gene TRBD1, 7 bases. CDR1 and CDR2 (germline): SGHVS, FNYEAQ. The CDR3 is 16 residues long. V was trimmed by 2 bases and J by 0 bases, leaving 12 bases between them. The DNA of the CDR3 is TGTGCCAGCAGCTTAACAGGGGACTCTAGCACAGATACGCAGTATTTT. Residues: CASSLTGDSSTDTQYF.

The rearrangement uses TRBV9 and TRBJ1-2; D remains unclear. The CDR3 totals 12 residues. CDR1 is SGDLS and CDR2 is YYNGEE in the germline V gene. V was clipped by 0 bases and J by 4 bases, with 4 bases between them. This CDR3 is CASSVDGYGYTF. The CDR3 DNA sequence: TGTGCCAGCAGCGTAGACGGCTATGGCTACACCTTC.

The sample holds one count of this clone. The rearrangement uses TRBV3-1 (or the pseudogene TRBV3-2) and TRBJ2-1, with 10 nucleotides matching TRBD2. Germline-derived CDR1 and CDR2 are LGHDT and YNNKEL (reference sequence). V lost 1 base to trimming and J lost 6 bases; unmatched junction nucleotides: 3. The CDR3 is made up of 15 amino acids. The CDR3 coding sequence is TGTGCCAGCAGCCAAGGACTAGCGGGTCTCAATGAGCAGTTCTTC. Its protein product is CASSQGLAGLNEQFF.

V and J are TRBV3-1 (or the pseudogene TRBV3-2) and TRBJ1-1; D is unclear. V was pared by 2 bases and J by 1 base, with 8 bases between. The germline CDR1 and CDR2 sequences are LGHDT and YNNKEL (reference sequence). CDR3 length equals 14 residues. Here the CDR3 DNA reads TGTGCCAGCAGCCAACCCGACAAGAACACTGAAGCTTTCTTT. Residues: CASSQPDKNTEAFF.

The V and J genes are TRBV3-1 (or the pseudogene TRBV3-2) and TRBJ2-1; 13 bases are a match to TRBD2. This CDR3 is built from 16 residues. Germline values: CDR1 LGHDT, CDR2 YNNKEL (reference sequence). The V segment lost 6 bases and the J segment 10 bases; nucleotides outside the gene matches: 12. The CDR3 loop reads CASSGTGTSGVREQFF. CDR3 coding DNA: TGTGCCAGCAGTGGGACCGGGACTAGCGGGGTTCGCGAGCAGTTCTTC.

The rearrangement links TRBV19 to TRBJ2-3, with TRBD2 matching over 12 bases. The ends lost 3 bases at V and 4 bases at J; junction bases unmatched: 5. The CDR3 runs to 16 residues. Germline loops: CDR1 LNHDA, CDR2 SQIVND (reference sequence). This chain's CDR3 is CASSIRLAGGADTQYF. In DNA, the CDR3 is TGTGCCAGTAGTATTAGGCTAGCGGGGGGGGCAGATACGCAGTATTTT.

CDR3 in DNA: TGCGCCAGCAGCCAAGGACTAGGCCATACGCAGTATTTT. This codes for CASSQGLGHTQYF. The V call is TRBV4-1, the J call TRBJ2-3; tentative D call: TRBD2 (6 bases). V was pared by 1 base and J by 7 bases, with 9 bases between. Germline V gives CDR1 MGHRA, CDR2 YSYEKL. The CDR3 runs 13 residues.

Remarks on this clone: Different DNA sequences within this sample yield the same CDR3. The chain couples TRBV2 to TRBJ1-5; 10 nucleotides line up with TRBD1. V lost 6 bases to trimming and J lost 3 bases; unmatched junction nucleotides: 5. Germline V lookup: CDR1 SNHLY, CDR2 FYNNEI. This CDR3 has 15 residues. The CDR3, as DNA: TGTGCCAGCAGGGGGGGGACAGGGGACAATCAGCCCCAGCATTTT. This sequence encodes CASRGGTGDNQPQHF.

The gene calls are TRBV4-3 and TRBJ2-2, with D possibly being TRBD1 (6 bases). CDR3 length: 15 amino acids. V was cut by 3 bases and J by 5 bases, with 13 bases left in between. Germline loops: CDR1 LGHNA, CDR2 YSLEER. DNA for the CDR3: TGCGCCAGCAGCCAGGGTTTGGGGGCGACCGGGGAGCTGTTTTTT. Protein sequence: CASSQGLGATGELFF.

This chain uses TRBV5-1 with TRBJ1-2; weak D call: TRBD1 (6 bases). The CDR3 covers 13 residues. V lost 4 bases to trimming and J lost 6 bases, with 13 bases between them. Germline V gives CDR1 SGHRS, CDR2 YFSETQ. CDR3 sequence: CASSPWGGHGYTF. The CDR3 DNA reads TGCGCCAGCAGCCCTTGGGGGGGGCATGGCTACACCTTC.

V usage is TRBV24-1 and J usage is TRBJ2-3; 7 nucleotides align to TRBD1. The germline V gene has CDR1 KGHDR and CDR2 SFDVKD. The V gene end was trimmed by 9 bases and the J gene end by 2 bases; junction bases not matched to a gene: 4. This CDR3 has 13 amino acids. CDR3 in amino acids: CATAGGSTDTQYF. The CDR3, as DNA: TGTGCCACCGCAGGGGGATCCACAGATACGCAGTATTTT.

This clone has only one observation. The chain combines TRBV12-3 or TRBV12-4 with TRBJ2-2; unclear D gene. The CDR3 extends over 13 amino acids. The ends were cut back, 6 bases at V and 7 bases at J, with 12 bases in the middle. This chain's CDR3 is CASSKTNYGELFF. The CDR3 region has the DNA TGTGCCAGCAGCAAAACCAACTACGGGGAGCTGTTTTTT.

The gene calls are TRBV5-1 and TRBJ1-1; 7 bases align to TRBD1. This CDR3 is built from 15 residues. The germline CDR1 and CDR2 sequences are SGHRS and YFSETQ. Trimming removed 4 bases from V and 4 bases from J; junction bases left unmatched: 10. This chain's CDR3 is CASSTDRAGSTEAFF. The CDR3 region has the DNA TGCGCCAGCAGCACTGACAGGGCTGGAAGCACTGAAGCTTTCTTT.

The chain recombines TRBV30 with TRBJ1-1, with D hard to call. The CDR3 sequence is 11 residues long. The germline V and J ends were trimmed by 5 bases and 2 bases, with 6 bases remaining between them. The germline V gene has CDR1 GTSNPN and CDR2 SVGIG (reference sequence). In DNA, the CDR3 is TGTGCCTGGGGTAGTAACACTGAAGCTTTCTTT. Protein: CAWGSNTEAFF.

There are a few counts of this clone. CDR3 nucleotide sequence: TGCGCCAGCAGCTTGGGCCCTAGCGCGACCGGCACAGATACGCAGTATTTT. The encoded protein is CASSLGPSATGTDTQYF. The rearrangement uses TRBV5-1 and TRBJ2-3, with D possibly matching TRBD2 (6 bases). Trimming stripped 0 bases from V and 1 base from J, with 15 bases between. The CDR3 contains 17 residues. Germline CDR1 reads SGHRS; CDR2 reads YFSETQ.

The V call is TRBV5-1, the J call TRBJ2-1; D perhaps matches TRBD1 (6 bases). From germline, CDR1 is SGHRS and CDR2 YFSETQ. This CDR3 comprises 11 residues. V lost 4 bases and J lost 14, with 13 bases in between. The DNA for the CDR3 is TGCGCCAGCAGCCTACAGGGTGTGGAGTTCTTC. This codes for CASSLQGVEFF.

This chain links TRBV19 with TRBJ2-3, with 7 bases aligning to TRBD1. This CDR3 comprises 14 residues. V trimming: 7 bases; J trimming: 2 bases; junction bases outside the gene matches: 6. Germline assignment: CDR1 LNHDA and CDR2 SQIVND (reference sequence). The DNA for the CDR3 is TGTGCCAGTAAGAAGACAGGGACCACAGATACGCAGTATTTT. This encodes CASKKTGTTDTQYF.

This rearrangement joins TRBV5-1 to TRBJ2-1, with 13 bases that match TRBD2. The germline CDR1 and CDR2 sequences are SGHRS and YFSETQ. V shed 5 bases, J shed 4 bases, and the junction held 6 bases outside the gene matches. The CDR3 extends over 16 amino acids. The CDR3 coding sequence is TGCGCCAGCAGAGAACCGGGACTAGCGGGATACAATGAGCAGTTCTTC. Protein product: CASREPGLAGYNEQFF.

This rearrangement joins TRBV18 to TRBJ2-7, with D possibly being TRBD1 (6 bases). Trimming left V 8 bases short and J 0 bases short, with 20 bases between. Germline values: CDR1 KGHSH, CDR2 LQKENI. The CDR3 runs to 16 residues. The CDR3 spells CASTLQGTAGSYEQYF. CDR3 sequence (DNA): TGTGCCAGCACTCTACAGGGTACGGCGGGCTCCTACGAGCAGTACTTC.

This clone has just one count. The chain combines TRBV6-1 with TRBJ1-4; TRBD1 matches at 8 bases. This CDR3 is built from 15 residues. The J segment lost 8 bases and the V segment lost 2 bases, leaving 7 bases of the junction unmatched. The germline CDR1 and CDR2 sequences are MNHNS and SASEGT. The CDR3 coding sequence is TGTGCCAGCAGTGAACCGGGACAGGTGATAGAAAAACTGTTTTTT. Protein product: CASSEPGQVIEKLFF.

V and J are TRBV21-1 and TRBJ1-3. TRBV21-1 is labeled a pseudogene. The CDR3 is made up of 17 amino acids. CDR3 nucleotides: TGTGCCAGCAGCAAATGGGGGGGACGGGGCTCTGGAAACACCATATATTTT. The encoded protein is CASSKWGGRGSGNTIYF.

The chain employs TRBV9 and TRBJ1-1; 7 bases agree with TRBD1. The CDR3 runs to 14 residues. V lost 4 bases, J lost 5 bases, and 8 bases stayed unmatched. Germline-derived CDR1 and CDR2 are SGDLS and YYNGEE. The CDR3 nucleotides read TGTGCCAGCAGCCCCAGGGGGGCTGGGACTGAAGCTTTCTTT. This codes for CASSPRGAGTEAFF.